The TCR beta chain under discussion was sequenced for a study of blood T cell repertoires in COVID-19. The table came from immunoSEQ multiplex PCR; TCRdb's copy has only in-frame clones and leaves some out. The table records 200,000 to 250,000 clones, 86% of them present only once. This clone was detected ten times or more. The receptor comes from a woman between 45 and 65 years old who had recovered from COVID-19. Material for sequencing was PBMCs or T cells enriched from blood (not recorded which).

DNA of the CDR3: TGTGCCAGCAGCCGGACTAGCGGTTTCTACAATGAGCAGTTCTTC. It encodes CASSRTSGFYNEQFF. The rearrangement joins TRBV3-1 (or the pseudogene TRBV3-2) to TRBJ2-1, with 10 bases matching TRBD2. The trim removed 4 bases at V and 3 bases at J, leaving 3 bases unmatched. The CDR3 has 15 residues. Germline V gene sequence: CDR1 LGHDT, CDR2 YNNKEL (reference sequence).